Below, 8 T cell receptor beta chains from the same sample are listed, as sequenced in a study of blood T cell repertoires in COVID-19. Clones were read by immunoSEQ multiplex PCR, and TCRdb kept only the in-frame ones, dropping some. Of 200,000 to 300,000 clones in the sample, around 88% were seen once. The sequenced material came from peripheral blood. The receptors were gathered from a man aged 30-40 years with active or convalescent COVID-19.

The chain recombines TRBV24-1 with TRBJ1-2, with D maybe TRBD1 (5 bases). Germline V gene sequence: CDR1 KGHDR, CDR2 SFDVKD. The ends were cut back, 4 bases at V and 4 bases at J, with 12 bases in the middle. CDR3 length: 14 amino acids. CDR3 nucleotide sequence: TGTGCCACCAGTGACAGGGACTCCAGCTATGGCTACACCTTC. Translated, it gives CATSDRDSSYGYTF.

V and J are TRBV7-6 and TRBJ1-3, with 7 bases fitting TRBD1. Trimming at V came to 3 bases and at J to 4 bases, leaving 9 bases not matched to a gene. CDR3 length: 16 residues. The germline V gene has CDR1 SGHVS and CDR2 FNYEAQ. CDR3 nucleotides: TGTGCCAGCAGCTTGACCGAGGGGGCGCAAGGAAACACCATATATTTT. It is translated as CASSLTEGAQGNTIYF.

The chain links TRBV5-8 to TRBJ2-3, with a possible D match to TRBD2 (7 bases). Germline CDR1 is SGHTS and CDR2 is YDEGEE. The CDR3 runs 15 residues. Trimming removed 2 bases at V and 6 bases at J, with 16 bases between. DNA for the CDR3: TGTGCCAGCAGCTTTGCGGGGGCGGTGTACGATACGCAGTATTTT. Translating it yields CASSFAGAVYDTQYF.

This clone was recorded only once. The chain carries TRBV19 and TRBJ2-3, with TRBD2 identical over 14 bases. V was clipped by 3 bases and J by 5 bases; unmatched bases: 13. The CDR3 is 19 residues long. The V gene's germline CDR1 is LNHDA and CDR2 SQIVND (reference sequence). The CDR3 DNA sequence: TGTGCCAGTAGTATCTGGACTAGCGGGGGGTCGCTCCCGGGAGATACGCAGTATTTT. Translated: CASSIWTSGGSLPGDTQYF. Based on the CDR3 plus reference TRBV19 and TRBJ2-3, the full variable domain is DGGITQSPKYLFRKEGQNVTLSCEQNLNHDAMYWYRQDPGQGLRLIYYSQIVNDFQKGDIAEGYSVSREKKESFPLTVTSAQKNPTAFYLCASSIWTSGGSLPGDTQYFGPGTRLTVL.

This clone was picked up many times. Other DNA sequences in the sample encode the same CDR3. The rearrangement uses TRBV7-9 and TRBJ2-7; D possibly corresponds to TRBD1 (6 bases). Germline CDR1 reads SEHNR; CDR2 reads FQNEAQ (reference sequence). Trimming cost V 3 bases and J 7 bases, with 10 bases left between them. CDR3 size: 12 residues. CDR3 region: CASSFPQGEQYF. CDR3 sequence (DNA): TGTGCCAGCAGCTTCCCGCAGGGGGAGCAGTACTTC.

The chain recombines TRBV27 with TRBJ1-5; D remains unclear. The CDR3 runs to 14 residues. Germline assignment: CDR1 MNHEY and CDR2 SMNVEV (reference sequence). V lost 0 bases and J lost 0, with 3 bases in between. The CDR3 sequence: CASSLSVSNQPQHF. Written as DNA, the CDR3 is TGTGCCAGCAGTTTATCCGTTAGCAATCAGCCCCAGCATTTT.

This chain joins TRBV2 and TRBJ2-7, with TRBD1 identical over 7 bases. This CDR3 is 14 amino acids long. The V gene's germline CDR1 is SNHLY and CDR2 FYNNEI. J was trimmed by 5 bases and V by 3 bases; bases with no gene match: 7. The CDR3 region is CASSEETGLDEQYF. Written as DNA, the CDR3 is TGTGCCAGCAGTGAGGAGACAGGGCTGGACGAGCAGTACTTC.

The V call is TRBV27, the J call TRBJ2-7, with TRBD1 matching 9 bases. The length of the CDR3 is 14 residues. J lost 2 bases, V lost 4 bases, and 3 bases had no gene match. CDR1 and CDR2 from the germline V gene are MNHEY and SMNVEV (reference sequence). The CDR3 region has the DNA TGTGCCAGCAGTTACAGGGGGCGAACCTACGAGCAGTACTTC. Residues: CASSYRGRTYEQYF.